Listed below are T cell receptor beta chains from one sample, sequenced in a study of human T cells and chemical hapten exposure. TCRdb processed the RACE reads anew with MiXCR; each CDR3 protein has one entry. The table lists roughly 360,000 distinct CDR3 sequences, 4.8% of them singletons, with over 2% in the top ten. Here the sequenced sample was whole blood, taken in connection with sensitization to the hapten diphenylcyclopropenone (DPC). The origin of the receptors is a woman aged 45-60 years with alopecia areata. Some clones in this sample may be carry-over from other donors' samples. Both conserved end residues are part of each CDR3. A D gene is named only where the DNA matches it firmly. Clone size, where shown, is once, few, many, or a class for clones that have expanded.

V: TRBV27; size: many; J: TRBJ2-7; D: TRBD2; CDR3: CATQPGGNKYEQYF; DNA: TGTGCCACCCAACCGGGGGGTAATAAGTACGAGCAGTACTTC
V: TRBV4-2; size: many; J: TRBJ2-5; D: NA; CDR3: CASSQDRQGKETQYF; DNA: TGTGCCAGCAGCCAAGATAGGCAGGGTAAAGAGACCCAGTACTTC
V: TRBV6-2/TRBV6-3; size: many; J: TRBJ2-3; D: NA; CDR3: CASSTKEGTDTQYF; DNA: TGTGCCAGCTCGACAAAGGAGGGCACAGATACGCAGTATTTT
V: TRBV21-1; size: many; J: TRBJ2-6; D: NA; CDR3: CASGNQDREAGANVLTF; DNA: TGTGCCAGCGGGAACCAGGACAGGGAAGCTGGGGCCAACGTCCTGACTTTC
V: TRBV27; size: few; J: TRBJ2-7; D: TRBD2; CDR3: CASRVSGGKQYF; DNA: TGTGCCAGCAGGGTTAGCGGGGGAAAGCAGTACTTC
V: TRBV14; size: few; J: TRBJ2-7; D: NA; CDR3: CASSPRWGGPSSYEQYF; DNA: TGTGCCAGCAGCCCACGGTGGGGGGGGCCCTCCTCCTACGAGCAGTACTTC
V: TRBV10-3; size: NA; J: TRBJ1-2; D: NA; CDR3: CAISPDSYGYTF; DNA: TGTGCCATCAGTCCCGACAGCTATGGCTACACCTTC
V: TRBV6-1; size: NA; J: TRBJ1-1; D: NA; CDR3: CASSTTVPVNTEAFF; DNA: TGTGCCAGCAGCACGACAGTCCCCGTGAACACTGAAGCTTTCTTT
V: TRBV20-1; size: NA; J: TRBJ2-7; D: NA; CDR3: CSARGQKTGEQYF; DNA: TGCAGTGCTAGGGGACAAAAAACGGGGGAGCAGTACTTC
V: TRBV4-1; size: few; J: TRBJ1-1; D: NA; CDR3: CASSQEGGGMNTEAFF; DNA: TGCGCCAGCAGCCAAGAGGGGGGGGGTATGAACACTGAAGCTTTCTTT
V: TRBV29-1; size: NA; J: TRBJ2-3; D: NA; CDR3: CSVRTVGVTDTQYF; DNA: TGCAGCGTCCGCACGGTGGGAGTGACAGATACGCAGTATTTT
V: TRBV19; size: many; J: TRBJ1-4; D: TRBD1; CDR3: CASSPGQKNEKLFF; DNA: TGTGCCAGTAGTCCGGGACAGAAGAATGAAAAACTGTTTTTT
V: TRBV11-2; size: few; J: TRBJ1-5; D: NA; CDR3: CASSPGPGANQPQHF; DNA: TGTGCCAGCAGCCCAGGACCAGGGGCTAATCAGCCCCAGCATTTT
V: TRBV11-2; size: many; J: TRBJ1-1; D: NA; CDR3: CASSLGRNLNTEAFF; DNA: TGTGCCAGCAGCTTGGGAAGAAACCTGAACACTGAAGCTTTCTTT
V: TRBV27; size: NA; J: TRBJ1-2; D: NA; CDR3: CASSRGPEEGYTF; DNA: TGTGCCAGCAGTAGAGGACCGGAAGAAGGCTACACCTTC
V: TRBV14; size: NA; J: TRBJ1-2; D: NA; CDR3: CASSPRAGSGYTF; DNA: TGTGCCAGCAGCCCCAGGGCCGGGAGTGGCTACACCTTC
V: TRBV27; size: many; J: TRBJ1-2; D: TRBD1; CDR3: CASGRGHGAGYTF; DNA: TGTGCCAGCGGCAGGGGGCACGGGGCTGGCTACACCTTC
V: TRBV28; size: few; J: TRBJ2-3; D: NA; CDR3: CASSLMTTSADTQYF; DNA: TGTGCCAGCAGTTTAATGACCACTAGTGCAGATACGCAGTATTTT
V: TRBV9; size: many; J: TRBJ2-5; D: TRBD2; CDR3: CASSVGPTSGGQETQYF; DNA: TGTGCCAGCAGCGTAGGCCCGACTAGCGGGGGCCAAGAGACCCAGTACTTC
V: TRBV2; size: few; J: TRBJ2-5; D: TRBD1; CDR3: CASSAGQARPHQETQYF; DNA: TGTGCCAGCAGTGCGGGACAGGCCCGACCCCACCAAGAGACCCAGTACTTC
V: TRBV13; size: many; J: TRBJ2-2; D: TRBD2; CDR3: CASREGLAPGGELFF; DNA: TGTGCCAGCAGGGAGGGACTAGCGCCTGGCGGGGAGCTGTTTTTT
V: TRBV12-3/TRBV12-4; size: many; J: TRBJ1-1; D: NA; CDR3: CASSSRQRNTEAFF; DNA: TGTGCCAGCAGTAGCAGACAGCGAAACACTGAAGCTTTCTTT
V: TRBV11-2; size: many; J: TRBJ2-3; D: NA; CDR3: CASSLGQVVTDTQYF; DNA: TGTGCCAGCAGCTTAGGACAGGTCGTCACAGATACGCAGTATTTT
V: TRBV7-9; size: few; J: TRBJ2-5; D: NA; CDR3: CASSLIGGETQYF; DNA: TGTGCCAGCAGCTTAATAGGGGGAGAGACCCAGTACTTC
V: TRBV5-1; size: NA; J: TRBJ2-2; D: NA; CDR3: CASRNGSHNTGELFF; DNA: TGCGCCAGCAGAAACGGGAGCCACAACACCGGGGAGCTGTTTTTT
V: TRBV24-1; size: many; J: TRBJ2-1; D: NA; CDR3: CATSDLSREDEQFF; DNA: TGTGCCACCAGTGATTTAAGCAGGGAGGATGAGCAGTTCTTC
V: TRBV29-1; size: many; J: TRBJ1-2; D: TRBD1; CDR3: CSVGDSMWGYTF; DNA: TGCAGCGTGGGGGACAGCATGTGGGGCTACACCTTC